This TCR beta chain came from a study of cytomegalovirus exposure and HLA in healthy donors. Regarding the study as a whole: In a later analysis, a genetic analysis reported fewer productive-TCR N-insertions in an Asian-associated ancestry cluster than the cohort average. Later analysis demonstrated an association between a missense DCLRE1C variant and TCR beta V- and J-gene trimming. The authors listed 150 to 200 TCR beta chains as cytomegalovirus-associated. Near-uniform donor sequencing depth was presumed by presence/absence analyses.

V lost 1 base and J lost 6; bases outside the gene matches: 7. The germline CDR1 and CDR2 sequences are SGHVS and FQNEAQ. This CDR3 comprises 15 residues. Amplification used 60 Vbeta primers and 13 Jbeta primers. Profiled with immunoSEQ multiplex PCR; TCRdb holds only in-frame clones, not every one. The sample yields approximately 180,000 clones, about 70% seen once. As to this clone: Its antigen is unidentified.

The sample comprised PBMCs. The sequence was collected from a woman in her twenties or thirties in good health and CMV-seronegative. The chain is built from TRBV7-8 and TRBJ2-7; 9 bases map to TRBD1. The CDR3 sequence is CASSLVETGGFEQYF. The DNA for the CDR3 is TGTGCCAGCAGCTTAGTAGAGACAGGGGGGTTCGAGCAGTACTTC.